A single sample is the source of the 14 T cell receptor beta chains below, sequenced in a study of blood T cell repertoires in COVID-19. Produced via immunoSEQ multiplex PCR; TCRdb's table is partial and in-frame only. The sample has about 57,000 clones; 82% are singletons. Sequencing input: peripheral blood. These receptors all come from a woman aged 60-70 years with acute or convalescent COVID-19.

J is TRBJ2-1 and V is TRBV23-1, with 7 nucleotides matching TRBD1. TRBV23-1 is sorted into the ORF group, with uncertain function. The V segment lost 7 bases and the J segment 4 bases; nucleotides outside the gene matches: 16. The CDR3 totals 17 residues. CDR3 nucleotide sequence: TGCGCCAGCACTAAGGGGACAGTGTTACAGGGTTACAATGAGCAGTTCTTC. The encoded protein is CASTKGTVLQGYNEQFF.

This sequence joins TRBV24-1 and TRBJ2-6, with D maybe TRBD1 (6 bases). Germline V gene sequence: CDR1 KGHDR, CDR2 SFDVKD. The CDR3 is 16 residues long. Deletions cut 4 bases from V and 4 bases from J, with 13 bases between. CDR3 bases: TGTGCCACCAGTGAGTTACAGGGATCAGGGGCCAACGTCCTGACTTTC. Translating it yields CATSELQGSGANVLTF.

V gene TRBV7-6 combines with J gene TRBJ1-1; D gene uncertain. CDR3 length: 11 amino acids. Trimming took 2 bases from V and 11 from J, leaving 9 bases between them. Germline CDR1 and CDR2: SGHVS and FNYEAQ. The CDR3 is CASSLLEWAFF. CDR3 coding DNA: TGTGCCAGCAGCTTACTCGAGTGGGCTTTCTTT. Looking up the rest from reference TRBV7-6 and TRBJ1-1 gives the full variable domain: GAGVSQSPRYKVTKRGQDVALRCDPISGHVSLYWYRQALGQGPEFLTYFNYEAQQDKSGLPNDRFSAERPEGSISTLTIQRTEQRDSAMYRCASSLLEWAFFGQGTRLTVV.

This chain links TRBV6-5 with TRBJ1-2; D gene unclear. CDR3 length: 15 amino acids. The V and J ends lost 0 bases and 4 bases respectively, with 12 bases between them. CDR1 and CDR2 (germline): MNHEY, SVGAGI. The CDR3 is CASSYSNSLPYGYTF. CDR3 nucleotides: TGTGCCAGCAGTTACTCGAACAGCCTTCCCTATGGCTACACCTTC.

V gene TRBV11-1 combines with J gene TRBJ2-1; D call uncertain. Germline assignment: CDR1 SGHAT and CDR2 FQDESV (reference sequence). This CDR3 comprises 12 residues. V was clipped by 5 bases and J by 7 bases, with 9 bases between them. Written as DNA, the CDR3 is TGTGCCAGCAGCCAAAGAGGTAATGAGCAGTTCTTC. Encoded protein: CASSQRGNEQFF.

The chain links TRBV10-2 to TRBJ1-3; D is unclear. Trimming took 0 bases from V and 0 from J, leaving 12 bases between them. There are 17 residues in the CDR3. Germline V CDR1 and CDR2: WSHSY, SAAADI. CDR3 sequence reads: CASSESRNPYSGNTIYF. CDR3 sequence (DNA): TGCGCCAGCAGTGAGTCGCGGAATCCTTACTCTGGAAACACCATATATTTT.

DNA of the CDR3: TGTGCCAGTAAGGGGGGACAGCTGAACACTGAAGCTTTCTTT. Translated, it gives CASKGGQLNTEAFF. The V and J genes are TRBV19 and TRBJ1-1; 7 bases are shared with TRBD1. CDR3 size: 14 residues. Germline V lookup: CDR1 LNHDA, CDR2 SQIVND (reference sequence). The V segment lost 7 bases and the J segment 0 bases; nucleotides outside the gene matches: 5.

The CDR3 is CSVDRGRTYNEQFF. CDR3 nucleotide sequence: TGCAGCGTGGACAGGGGGCGAACCTACAATGAGCAGTTCTTC. This chain connects TRBV29-1 to TRBJ2-1, with 11 bases fitting TRBD1. V lost 6 bases and J lost 2; bases outside the gene matches: 3. The CDR3 covers 14 residues. Germline loops: CDR1 SQVTM, CDR2 ANQGSEA.

The chain links TRBV5-5 to TRBJ1-2, with D hard to call. V was clipped by 9 bases and J by 4 bases, with 19 bases between them. The CDR3 sequence is 14 residues long. Germline CDR1 is SGHKS and CDR2 is YYEKEE (reference sequence). The CDR3 coding sequence is TGTGCCACACACCCGGCGGATCCTATCTATGGCTACACCTTC. This codes for CATHPADPIYGYTF.

The chain recombines TRBV20-1 with TRBJ2-7; maybe TRBD1 (7 bases). The CDR3 is 13 amino acids. Trimming took off 3 bases at V and 2 bases at J, with 11 bases between the two ends. Germline loops: CDR1 DFQATT, CDR2 SNEGSKA (reference sequence). CDR3 sequence reads: CSASGGTAYEQYF. CDR3 nucleotides: TGCAGTGCTAGTGGCGGGACAGCCTACGAGCAGTACTTC.

This chain links TRBV11-1 with TRBJ1-2, with TRBD1 identical over 11 bases. Germline V gives CDR1 SGHAT, CDR2 FQDESV (reference sequence). CDR3 length equals 13 residues. V shed 8 bases, J shed 7 bases, and the junction held 6 bases outside the gene matches. Here the CDR3 reads CASHGQGASGYTF. The DNA for the CDR3 is TGTGCCAGCCACGGACAGGGGGCTTCTGGCTACACCTTC.

This clone was counted a single time. The chain combines TRBV5-6 with TRBJ1-1; 9 nucleotides align to TRBD1. CDR3 length equals 15 residues. Per the germline V gene, CDR1 is SGHDT and CDR2 is YYEEEE. The J segment lost 3 bases and the V segment lost 3 bases, leaving 6 bases of the junction unmatched. CDR3 in DNA: TGTGCCAGCAGCTCAAACAGGGGGCTAGACACTGAAGCTTTCTTT. Protein product: CASSSNRGLDTEAFF.

The chain employs TRBV19 and TRBJ1-2; 12 bases are a match to TRBD1. The germline gives CDR1 LNHDA, CDR2 SQIVND (reference sequence). The V and J ends lost 5 bases and 7 bases, in that order; junction bases with no gene match: 8. The CDR3 length is 15 residues. The CDR3 loop is CASSVPGQGASGYTF. The DNA of the CDR3 is TGTGCCAGTAGTGTTCCGGGACAGGGGGCTAGTGGCTACACCTTC.

This rearrangement joins TRBV30 to TRBJ1-2; 7 bases match TRBD1. The ends lost 4 bases at V and 0 bases at J; junction bases unmatched: 5. The length of the CDR3 is 14 residues. Germline assignment: CDR1 GTSNPN and CDR2 SVGIG (reference sequence). The CDR3 DNA reads TGTGCCTGGACCGGGACAGCAACTAACTATGGCTACACCTTC. Amino acids: CAWTGTATNYGYTF.